The clone carrying this TCR beta chain was found many times. This specimen belongs to a study of blood T cells in healthy people across ages. Donors were systemically healthy Caucasian individuals from Russia aged roughly 6 to 90 years. The CDR3 extends over 11 amino acids. V lost 6 bases to trimming and J lost 1 base, with 3 bases between them. Germline CDR1 ENHRY, CDR2 SYGVKD. The authors ran a second PCR of about 6 to 11 cycles using a sample-barcoded 5' primer and a J-beta primer mix. TCRdb recomputed calls from the 5' RACE reads with MiXCR, one row per CDR3 protein. Of 800,000 to 1,000,000 distinct CDR3 sequences in the sample, about 48% were seen once.

This clonotype was sampled from a man in his thirties or forties in good health. The chain uses TRBV10-3 and TRBJ1-1; D gene ambiguous. The specimen was blood. The CDR3: CAIRGNTEAFF. The CDR3 nucleotides are TGTGCCATCAGGGGGAACACTGAAGCTTTCTTT.